A selection of T cell receptor beta chains follows, all from one sample in a study of T-cell memory formation after mild COVID-19. TCRdb reanalysed the 5' RACE reads using MiXCR and keeps one entry per CDR3 protein. The data hold about 150,000 distinct CDR3 sequences, with around 25% observed a single time. The sample comprised PBMCs or a T cell subset sorted from them (not recorded which). The receptors here all came from an adult woman who had mild COVID-19 (a few samples of this study predate the infection). Cell type and time point are not known. CDR3s leave out the opening cysteine and the closing phenylalanine or tryptophan. Each record gives: V gene, CDR3 protein.

v_call: TRBV7-6
cdr3_aa: ASSFEIRQGRSDTEAF

v_call: TRBV6-5
cdr3_aa: ASISAVNSEAF

v_call: TRBV7-9
cdr3_aa: ASSSGLQVYEQY

v_call: TRBV5-1
cdr3_aa: ASSLVVQGRNTQY

v_call: TRBV20-1
cdr3_aa: SARFQLSYEQY

v_call: TRBV27
cdr3_aa: ASSFRGSYEQF

v_call: TRBV30
cdr3_aa: AWSPLGGAETQY

v_call: TRBV12-3/TRBV12-4
cdr3_aa: ASSFGGRTDTQY

v_call: TRBV15
cdr3_aa: ATSLTSGGPSWQF

v_call: TRBV7-6
cdr3_aa: ASSSSGGRADTQY

v_call: TRBV7-2
cdr3_aa: ASSPGTSGGVSYNEQF

v_call: TRBV7-2
cdr3_aa: ASSFLGNTDTQY

v_call: TRBV5-6
cdr3_aa: ASSSDTAGADTQY

v_call: TRBV7-3
cdr3_aa: ASSLGNIDTQY

v_call: TRBV10-3
cdr3_aa: AISESKYGELF

v_call: TRBV4-1
cdr3_aa: ASSQGQADTGELF

v_call: TRBV5-1
cdr3_aa: ASSLARTAGNTIY

v_call: TRBV23-1
cdr3_aa: ASSLREKNDEQY

v_call: TRBV7-3
cdr3_aa: ASSPSGSGINYNEQF

v_call: TRBV4-3
cdr3_aa: ASRGESGVSYNSPLH

v_call: TRBV15
cdr3_aa: ATSPHSYNEQF

v_call: TRBV7-8
cdr3_aa: ASSLSLTYEQY

v_call: TRBV6-2/TRBV6-3
cdr3_aa: ASSYGEDRQYEQY

v_call: TRBV20-1
cdr3_aa: SARDPREDQPQH

v_call: TRBV19
cdr3_aa: ASSIEGSYGSEAF

v_call: TRBV20-1
cdr3_aa: SARLGFTEAF

v_call: TRBV24-1
cdr3_aa: ATKTGSNNIQY

v_call: TRBV12-3/TRBV12-4
cdr3_aa: ASSFWENPAEAF

v_call: TRBV7-9
cdr3_aa: ASSPKGSNQPQH

v_call: TRBV6-2/TRBV6-3
cdr3_aa: ASSYSSDHYEQY

v_call: TRBV4-1
cdr3_aa: ASSQEGQGDDEQF

v_call: TRBV20-1
cdr3_aa: SAAGTSGYTSNNEQF

v_call: TRBV15
cdr3_aa: ATSRDGRDGSDEQF

v_call: TRBV27
cdr3_aa: ASSSIGTLSYEQY

v_call: TRBV14
cdr3_aa: ASSQDRTSGDTGELF

v_call: TRBV19
cdr3_aa: ASSPWEGRFTEAF

v_call: TRBV7-6
cdr3_aa: ASSLGTNRYEQY

v_call: TRBV24-1
cdr3_aa: ATSGSRGEAF

v_call: TRBV24-1
cdr3_aa: ATSDLAGERDNEQF

v_call: TRBV5-1
cdr3_aa: ASSSTTALADQPQH

v_call: TRBV7-2
cdr3_aa: ASSLARVGGLLYNEQF

v_call: TRBV7-9
cdr3_aa: ASSLGTGSFYEQY

v_call: TRBV24-1
cdr3_aa: ATSSTDQVDEQF

v_call: TRBV5-5
cdr3_aa: ASSNPGFGDYGYT

v_call: TRBV7-9
cdr3_aa: ASSLGLASTDTQY